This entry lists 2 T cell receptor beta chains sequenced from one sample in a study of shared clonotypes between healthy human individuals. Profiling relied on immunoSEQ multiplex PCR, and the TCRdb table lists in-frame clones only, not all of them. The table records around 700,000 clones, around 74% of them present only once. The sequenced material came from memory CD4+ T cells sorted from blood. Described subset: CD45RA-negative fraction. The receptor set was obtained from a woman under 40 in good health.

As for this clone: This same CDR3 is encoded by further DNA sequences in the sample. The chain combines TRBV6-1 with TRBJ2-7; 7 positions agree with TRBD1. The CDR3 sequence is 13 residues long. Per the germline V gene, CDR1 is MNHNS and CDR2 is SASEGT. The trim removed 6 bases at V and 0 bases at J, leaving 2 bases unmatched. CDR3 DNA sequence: TGTGCCAGCAGGGGGACAGTCTCCTACGAGCAGTACTTC. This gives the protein CASRGTVSYEQYF.

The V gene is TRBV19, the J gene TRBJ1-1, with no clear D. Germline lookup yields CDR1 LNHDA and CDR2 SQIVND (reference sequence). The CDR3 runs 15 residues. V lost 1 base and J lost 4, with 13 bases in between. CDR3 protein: CASSIAITAFTEAFF. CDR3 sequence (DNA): TGTGCCAGTAGTATAGCTATCACAGCCTTCACTGAAGCTTTCTTT.